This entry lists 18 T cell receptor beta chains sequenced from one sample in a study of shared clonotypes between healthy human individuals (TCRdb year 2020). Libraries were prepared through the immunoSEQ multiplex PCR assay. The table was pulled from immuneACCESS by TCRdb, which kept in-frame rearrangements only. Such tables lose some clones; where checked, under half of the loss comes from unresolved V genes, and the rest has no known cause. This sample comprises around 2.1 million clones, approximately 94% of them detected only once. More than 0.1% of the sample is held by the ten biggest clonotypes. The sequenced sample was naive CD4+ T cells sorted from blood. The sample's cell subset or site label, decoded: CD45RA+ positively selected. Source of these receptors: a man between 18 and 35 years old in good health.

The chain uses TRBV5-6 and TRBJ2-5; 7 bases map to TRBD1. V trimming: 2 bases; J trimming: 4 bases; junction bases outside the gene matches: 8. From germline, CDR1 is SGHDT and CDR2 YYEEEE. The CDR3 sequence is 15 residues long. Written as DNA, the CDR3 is TGTGCCAGCAGCTTCGGGACAGTGGTTGGAGAGACCCAGTACTTC. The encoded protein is CASSFGTVVGETQYF. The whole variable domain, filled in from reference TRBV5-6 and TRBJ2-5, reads DAGVTQSPTHLIKTRGQQVTLRCSPKSGHDTVSWYQQALGQGPQFIFQYYEEEERQRGNFPDRFSGHQFPNYSSELNVNALLLGDSALYLCASSFGTVVGETQYFGPGTRLLVL.

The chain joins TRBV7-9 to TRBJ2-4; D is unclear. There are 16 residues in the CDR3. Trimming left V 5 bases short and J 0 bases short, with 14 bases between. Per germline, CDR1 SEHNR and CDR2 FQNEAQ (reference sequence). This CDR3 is CASSKSKEIAKNIQYF. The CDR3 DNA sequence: TGTGCCAGCAGCAAATCGAAGGAAATAGCCAAAAACATTCAGTACTTC.

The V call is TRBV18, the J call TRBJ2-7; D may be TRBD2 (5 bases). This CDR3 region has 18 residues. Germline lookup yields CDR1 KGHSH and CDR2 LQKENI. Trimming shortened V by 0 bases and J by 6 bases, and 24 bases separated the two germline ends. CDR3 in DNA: TGTGCCAGCTCACCACCTCCAGCGGCACCTGTTGGGATGGGCGAGCAGTACTTC. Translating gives CASSPPPAAPVGMGEQYF.

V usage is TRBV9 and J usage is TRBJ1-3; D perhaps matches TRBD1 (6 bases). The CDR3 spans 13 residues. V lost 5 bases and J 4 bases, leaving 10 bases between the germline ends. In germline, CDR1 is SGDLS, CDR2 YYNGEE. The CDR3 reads CASRQGTGNTIYF. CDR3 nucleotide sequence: TGTGCCAGCAGACAGGGTACAGGAAACACCATATATTTT.

CDR3 protein: CASSGQGNQPQHF. The CDR3 DNA follows: TGCGCCAGCAGTGGACAGGGCAATCAGCCCCAGCATTTT. V is TRBV10-1 and J is TRBJ1-5, with a weak D call TRBD1 (6 bases). Trimming removed 4 bases from V and 2 bases from J, with 6 bases in between. The germline gives CDR1 WNHNN, CDR2 SYGVQD (reference sequence). The CDR3 runs 13 residues.

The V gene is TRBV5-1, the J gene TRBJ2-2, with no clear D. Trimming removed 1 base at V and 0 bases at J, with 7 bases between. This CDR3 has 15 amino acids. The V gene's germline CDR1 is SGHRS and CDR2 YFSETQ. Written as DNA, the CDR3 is TGCGCCAGCAGCTTGCTCAGGACGAACACCGGGGAGCTGTTTTTT. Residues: CASSLLRTNTGELFF.

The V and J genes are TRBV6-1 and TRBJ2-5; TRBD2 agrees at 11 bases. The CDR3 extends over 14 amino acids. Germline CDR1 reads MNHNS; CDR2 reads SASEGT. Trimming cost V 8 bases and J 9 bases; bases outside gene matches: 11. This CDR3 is CASLTSGAKRAQYF. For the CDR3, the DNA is TGTGCCAGCTTGACTAGCGGGGCGAAAAGGGCCCAGTACTTC.

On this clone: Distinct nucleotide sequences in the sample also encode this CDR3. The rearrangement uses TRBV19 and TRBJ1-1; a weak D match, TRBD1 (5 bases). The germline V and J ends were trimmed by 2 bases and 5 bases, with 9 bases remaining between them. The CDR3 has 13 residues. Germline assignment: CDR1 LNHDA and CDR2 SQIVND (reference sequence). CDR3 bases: TGTGCCAGTAGTATACAGGGAAGGACTGAAGCTTTCTTT. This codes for CASSIQGRTEAFF. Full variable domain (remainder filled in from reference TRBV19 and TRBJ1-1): DGGITQSPKYLFRKEGQNVTLSCEQNLNHDAMYWYRQDPGQGLRLIYYSQIVNDFQKGDIAEGYSVSREKKESFPLTVTSAQKNPTAFYLCASSIQGRTEAFFGQGTRLTVV.

The CDR3 sequence: CASSYEGARNEQYF. CDR3 bases: TGTGCCAGCAGTTACGAGGGGGCGAGGAACGAGCAGTACTTC. This chain joins TRBV6-6 and TRBJ2-7; TRBD1 agrees at 7 bases. The CDR3 consists of 14 residues. With V trimmed by 2 bases and J by 5 bases, 6 bases remained unmatched. The germline V gene encodes CDR1 MNHNY and CDR2 SVGAGI (reference sequence).

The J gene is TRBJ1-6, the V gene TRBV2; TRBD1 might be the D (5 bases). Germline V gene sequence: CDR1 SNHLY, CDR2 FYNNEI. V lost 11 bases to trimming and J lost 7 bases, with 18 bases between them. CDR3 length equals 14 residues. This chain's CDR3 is CAGEPGRGNSPLHF. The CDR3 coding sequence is TGTGCCGGAGAACCGGGACGGGGAAATTCACCCCTCCACTTT.

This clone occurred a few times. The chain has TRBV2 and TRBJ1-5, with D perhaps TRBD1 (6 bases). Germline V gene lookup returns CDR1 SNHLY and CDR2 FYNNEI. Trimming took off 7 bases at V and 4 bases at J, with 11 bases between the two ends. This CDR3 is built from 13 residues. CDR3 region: CASTRDTNQPQHF. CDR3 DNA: TGTGCCAGCACCCGGGACACAAATCAGCCCCAGCATTTT.

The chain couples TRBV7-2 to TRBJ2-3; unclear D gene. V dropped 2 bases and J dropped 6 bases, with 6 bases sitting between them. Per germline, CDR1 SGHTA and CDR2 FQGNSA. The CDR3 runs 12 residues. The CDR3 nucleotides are TGTGCCAGCAGCTTAATGCGGGATACGCAGTATTTT. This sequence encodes CASSLMRDTQYF.

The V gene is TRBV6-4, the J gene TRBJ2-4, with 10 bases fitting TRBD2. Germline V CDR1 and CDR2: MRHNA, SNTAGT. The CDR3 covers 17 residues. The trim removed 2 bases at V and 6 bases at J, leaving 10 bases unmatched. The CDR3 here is CASSDTPAGGPGNIQYF. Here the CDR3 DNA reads TGTGCCAGCAGTGACACCCCAGCGGGAGGGCCGGGAAACATTCAGTACTTC.

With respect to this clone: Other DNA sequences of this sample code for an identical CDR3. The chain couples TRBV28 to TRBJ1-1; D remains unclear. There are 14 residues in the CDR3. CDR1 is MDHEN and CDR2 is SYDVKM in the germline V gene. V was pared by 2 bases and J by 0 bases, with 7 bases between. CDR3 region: CASSLGGLNTEAFF. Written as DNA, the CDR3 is TGTGCCAGCAGTTTAGGTGGGCTGAACACTGAAGCTTTCTTT.

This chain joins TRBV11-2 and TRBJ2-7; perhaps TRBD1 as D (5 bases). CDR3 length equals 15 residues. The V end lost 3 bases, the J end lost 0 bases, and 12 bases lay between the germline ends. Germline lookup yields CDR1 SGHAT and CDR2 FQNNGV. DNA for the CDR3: TGTGCCAGCAGCTTGATCCCAGGGTCCTCCTACGAGCAGTACTTC. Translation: CASSLIPGSSYEQYF.

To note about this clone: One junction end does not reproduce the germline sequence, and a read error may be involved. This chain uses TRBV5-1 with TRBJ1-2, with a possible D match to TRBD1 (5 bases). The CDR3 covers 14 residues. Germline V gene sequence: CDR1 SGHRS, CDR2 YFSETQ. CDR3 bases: TGCGCCAGCAGCTTGGAGGGGACGGGCTATGGCTGCACCTTC. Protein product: CASSLEGTGYGCTF.

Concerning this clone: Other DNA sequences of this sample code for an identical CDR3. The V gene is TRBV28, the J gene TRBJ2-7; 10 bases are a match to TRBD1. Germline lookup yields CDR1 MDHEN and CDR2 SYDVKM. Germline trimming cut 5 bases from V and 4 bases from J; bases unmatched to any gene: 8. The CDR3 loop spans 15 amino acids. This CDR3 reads CASSPGQGGRYEQYF. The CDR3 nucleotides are TGTGCCAGCAGTCCAGGACAGGGGGGAAGGTACGAGCAGTACTTC.

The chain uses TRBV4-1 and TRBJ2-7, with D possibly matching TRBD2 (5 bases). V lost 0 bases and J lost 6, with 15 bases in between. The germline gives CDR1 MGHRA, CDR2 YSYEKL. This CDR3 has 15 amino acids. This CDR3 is CASSQDRLPASEQYF. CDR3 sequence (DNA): TGCGCCAGCAGCCAAGACAGACTACCTGCCTCCGAGCAGTACTTC.